Listed below are T cell receptor beta chains from one sample, sequenced in a study of cytomegalovirus exposure and HLA in healthy donors. The method was immunoSEQ multiplex PCR; TCRdb's version includes in-frame clones alone and lacks a portion of them. The sample carries over 120,000 clones, roughly 89% recorded once. The source material was PBMCs. The receptors originated from a man in his late teens or twenties in good health and CMV-seropositive. Both conserved end residues are part of each CDR3.

j_call: TRBJ1-1
v_call: TRBV7-9
cdr3_aa: CASSPGHRNTEAFF

j_call: TRBJ1-4
v_call: TRBV6-5
cdr3_aa: CASSVDFNEKLFF

j_call: TRBJ1-6
v_call: TRBV6-5
cdr3_aa: CASSFQTGNNSPLHF

j_call: TRBJ2-7
v_call: TRBV29-1
cdr3_aa: CSVEDRRSEQYF

j_call: TRBJ2-5
v_call: TRBV19
cdr3_aa: CASSVFGGPGETQYF

j_call: TRBJ2-7
v_call: TRBV30
cdr3_aa: CAWGTRTGSYEQYF

j_call: TRBJ2-4
v_call: TRBV4-1
cdr3_aa: CASSHAQTDLAKNIQYF

j_call: TRBJ1-5
v_call: TRBV7-6
cdr3_aa: CASSLEPTWEGNQPQHF

j_call: TRBJ2-7
v_call: TRBV11-2
cdr3_aa: CASSDVLQSRSYEQYF

j_call: TRBJ1-6
v_call: TRBV28
cdr3_aa: CASSLSGQLSPLHF

j_call: TRBJ1-4
v_call: TRBV28
cdr3_aa: CASSFDRSTNEKLFF

j_call: TRBJ1-1
v_call: TRBV5-1
cdr3_aa: CASTITGGAGDTEAFF

j_call: TRBJ2-3
v_call: TRBV2
cdr3_aa: CASSVRGSTDTQYF

j_call: TRBJ1-3
v_call: TRBV18
cdr3_aa: CASSPLEGQYSGNTIYF

j_call: TRBJ1-2
v_call: TRBV5-1
cdr3_aa: CASSLAGRSGYTF

j_call: TRBJ2-2
v_call: TRBV19
cdr3_aa: CASSKGGSQGADGELFF

j_call: TRBJ2-3
v_call: TRBV29-1
cdr3_aa: CSVRGTDTQYF

j_call: TRBJ1-5
v_call: TRBV2
cdr3_aa: CASKSSHSNQPQHF

j_call: TRBJ1-4
v_call: TRBV13
cdr3_aa: CASSLRGTPAEEEKLFF

j_call: TRBJ1-6
v_call: TRBV11-2
cdr3_aa: CASSTGVIGNSPLHF

j_call: TRBJ1-5
v_call: TRBV30
cdr3_aa: CAWSTQNGQPQHF

j_call: TRBJ1-2
v_call: TRBV23-1
cdr3_aa: CASSQSDRVDGYTF

j_call: TRBJ2-7
v_call: TRBV9
cdr3_aa: CASSVGGGEQYF

j_call: TRBJ2-7
v_call: TRBV5-1
cdr3_aa: CASSRAGVWTYEQYF

j_call: TRBJ2-7
v_call: TRBV7-9
cdr3_aa: CASSPDNRYEQYF

j_call: TRBJ2-1
v_call: TRBV11-3
cdr3_aa: CASSGSGTFNEQFF

j_call: TRBJ2-7
v_call: TRBV5-1
cdr3_aa: CASSQASGSFYEQYF

j_call: TRBJ1-1
v_call: TRBV4-1
cdr3_aa: CASSQDAGRGVVSNTEAFF

j_call: TRBJ1-2
v_call: TRBV5-1
cdr3_aa: CASSLLGEDGYTF

j_call: TRBJ2-3
v_call: TRBV6-1
cdr3_aa: CASRTSGTDTQYF

j_call: TRBJ2-7
v_call: TRBV23-1
cdr3_aa: CASSQSRRNGSYEQYF

j_call: TRBJ2-7
v_call: TRBV29-1
cdr3_aa: CSVYGRAYEQYF

j_call: TRBJ1-3
v_call: TRBV11-2
cdr3_aa: CASSLSTGGRNTIYF

j_call: TRBJ2-5
v_call: TRBV13
cdr3_aa: CASTRGETQYF

j_call: TRBJ1-6
v_call: TRBV5-1
cdr3_aa: CASSLKDIDNSPLHF

j_call: TRBJ2-2
v_call: TRBV11-2
cdr3_aa: CASSLTGTSATGELFF

j_call: TRBJ2-3
v_call: TRBV5-1
cdr3_aa: CASSLGLDPNTQYF

j_call: TRBJ2-7
v_call: TRBV29-1
cdr3_aa: CSVDGGAGREQYF

j_call: TRBJ1-6
v_call: TRBV15
cdr3_aa: CATSRKTGNSYNSPLHF

j_call: TRBJ1-4
v_call: TRBV14
cdr3_aa: CASSWTGGTNEKLFF

j_call: TRBJ2-7
v_call: TRBV6-6
cdr3_aa: CASSYKLASEQYF

j_call: TRBJ1-5
v_call: TRBV6-5
cdr3_aa: CASRGTVSSQPQHF

j_call: TRBJ2-3
v_call: TRBV5-4
cdr3_aa: CASSPGGRITDTQYF

j_call: TRBJ2-7
v_call: TRBV6-6
cdr3_aa: CASSYSTDYEQYF

j_call: TRBJ2-1
v_call: TRBV5-1
cdr3_aa: CASSPPGLAASYNEQFF

j_call: TRBJ1-2
v_call: TRBV10-3
cdr3_aa: CAIKEERLYGYTF

j_call: TRBJ2-1
v_call: TRBV15
cdr3_aa: CATSKEGSSPYYNEQFF

j_call: TRBJ2-1
v_call: TRBV7-9
cdr3_aa: CASSLNGYNEQFF

j_call: TRBJ1-1
v_call: TRBV2
cdr3_aa: CASGGEANTEAFF

j_call: TRBJ2-3
v_call: TRBV4-1
cdr3_aa: CASSQDGRGHTDTQYF

j_call: TRBJ1-2
v_call: TRBV19
cdr3_aa: CATRAGASGYTF

j_call: TRBJ1-1
v_call: TRBV18
cdr3_aa: CASSPEGFGTEAFF